The clone carrying this TCR beta chain was seen only once. The target antigen is unknown. Sequencing used immunoSEQ multiplex PCR; TCRdb keeps in-frame clones, though not all of them. The sample yields over 120,000 clones, about 88% seen once. CDR1 MNHEY and CDR2 SMNVEV come from the germline V gene (reference sequence). The CDR3 sequence is 15 residues long. Germline trimming cut 3 bases from V and 4 bases from J; bases unmatched to any gene: 5. These data are taken from a study of cytomegalovirus exposure and HLA in healthy donors. Findings and limits, study-wide: The tendency of first-cohort TCR clusters to co-occur in the roughly 120 validation repertoires was the finding of a later analysis.

The chain recombines TRBV27 with TRBJ2-3, with TRBD2 matching 9 bases. Input material: PBMCs. The origin of this receptor is a woman between 18 and 29 years old in good health and CMV-seropositive. CDR3 in amino acids: CASSFGGGAPDTQYF. The CDR3 nucleotides are TGTGCCAGCAGTTTTGGCGGGGGGGCCCCAGATACGCAGTATTTT.